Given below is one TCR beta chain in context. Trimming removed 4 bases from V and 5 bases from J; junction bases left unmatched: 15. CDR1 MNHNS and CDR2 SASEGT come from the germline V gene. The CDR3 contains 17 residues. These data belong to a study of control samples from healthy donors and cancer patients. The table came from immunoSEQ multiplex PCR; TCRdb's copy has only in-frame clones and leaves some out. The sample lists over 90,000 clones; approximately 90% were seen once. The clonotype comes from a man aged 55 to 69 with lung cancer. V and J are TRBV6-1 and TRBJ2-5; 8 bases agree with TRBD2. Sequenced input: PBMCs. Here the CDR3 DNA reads TGTGCCAGCAGTGGAGTTTCGATAGCGGGGTCAGGGGAGACCCAGTACTTC. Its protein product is CASSGVSIAGSGETQYF.